These 2 T cell receptor beta chains came from one sample sequenced in a study of identical twins. TCRdb used MiXCR to reprocess the 5' RACE reads, holding one entry per CDR3 protein. The sample yields about 150,000 distinct CDR3 sequences, under 4.5% seen once. The sample was memory T cells sorted from blood. All receptors derive from a man between 18 and 29 years old in good health.

This clonotype was counted many times. This sequence joins TRBV5-1 and TRBJ2-3, with 8 bases that match TRBD2. With V trimmed by 2 bases and J by 3 bases, 2 bases remained unmatched. The V gene's germline CDR1 is SGHRS and CDR2 YFSETQ. The CDR3 consists of 14 residues. DNA of the CDR3: TGCGCCAGCAGCTTACTAGCGGCGACAGATACGCAGTATTTT. Its translation is CASSLLAATDTQYF.

This clonotype has ten or more counts. This chain joins TRBV7-2 and TRBJ2-7; a weak D match, TRBD2 (7 bases). The CDR3 consists of 14 residues. From germline, CDR1 is SGHTA and CDR2 FQGNSA. The germline V and J ends were trimmed by 3 bases and 3 bases, with 12 bases remaining between them. CDR3 sequence reads: CASSFQGGGYEQYF. The CDR3 DNA follows: TGTGCCAGCAGCTTCCAAGGGGGGGGCTACGAGCAGTACTTC.